A single sample gave rise to the 8 T cell receptor beta chains below, sequenced in a study of T cell responses to AZD1222 COVID-19 vaccine. Measured with immunoSEQ multiplex PCR; TCRdb has only the in-frame clones, and not every one. The repertoire holds some 150,000 clones, with about 93% as singletons. The sample in question was peripheral blood, obtained on day 0 of AZD1222 vaccination. The source of these receptors is an adult in good health.

This rearrangement joins TRBV9 to TRBJ1-2; possibly TRBD1 for D (6 bases). This CDR3 spans 17 amino acids. With 1 base removed from V and 1 base from J, the gap between germline ends came to 17 bases. The germline V gene encodes CDR1 SGDLS and CDR2 YYNGEE. In DNA, the CDR3 is TGTGCCAGCAGCGTAAAAACAGGGCCGACAAATAACTATGGCTACACCTTC. Amino acids: CASSVKTGPTNNYGYTF.

The chain carries TRBV15 and TRBJ1-4; the D gene is possibly TRBD1 (5 bases). The CDR3 is 12 amino acids. The V gene's germline CDR1 is LNHNV and CDR2 YYDKDF (reference sequence). Trimming removed 5 bases from V and 6 bases from J, with 7 bases in between. The CDR3: CATSGGDEKLFF. CDR3 nucleotides: TGTGCCACCAGCGGGGGAGATGAAAAACTGTTTTTT. Together with reference TRBV15 and TRBJ1-4, the CDR3 gives the full variable domain: DAMVIQNPRYQVTQFGKPVTLSCSQTLNHNVMYWYQQKSSQAPKLLFHYYDKDFNNEADTPDNFQSRRPNTSFCFLDIRSPGLGDTAMYLCATSGGDEKLFFGSGTQLSVL.

The gene calls are TRBV5-1 and TRBJ2-1, with 12 bases aligning to TRBD1. The CDR3 loop spans 15 amino acids. Germline trimming cut 4 bases from V and 6 bases from J; bases unmatched to any gene: 5. CDR1 is SGHRS and CDR2 is YFSETQ in the germline V gene. CDR3 in DNA: TGCGCCAGCAGCCCGGGACAGGGGGCTAGCAATGAGCAGTTCTTC. It encodes CASSPGQGASNEQFF.

The genes are TRBV15 and TRBJ1-6, with D hard to call. Germline values: CDR1 LNHNV, CDR2 YYDKDF (reference sequence). The CDR3 is 12 residues long. V was shortened by 1 base and J by 9 bases, with 4 bases between the two germline ends. The CDR3 DNA is TGTGCCACCAGCAGAGTCTCTTCACCCCTCCACTTT. This gives the protein CATSRVSSPLHF.

The chain uses TRBV28 and TRBJ2-1; unclear D gene. This CDR3 comprises 12 residues. V lost 3 bases to trimming and J lost 5 bases, with 5 bases between them. From germline, CDR1 is MDHEN and CDR2 SYDVKM. The CDR3 DNA reads TGTGCCAGCAGTTTTGTCCACAATGAGCAGTTCTTC. This sequence encodes CASSFVHNEQFF. Full variable domain (outside the CDR3, taken from reference TRBV28 and TRBJ2-1): DVKVTQSSRYLVKRTGEKVFLECVQDMDHENMFWYRQDPGLGLRLIYFSYDVKMKEKGDIPEGYSVSREKKERFSLILESASTNQTSMYLCASSFVHNEQFFGPGTRLTVL.

This chain links TRBV5-1 with TRBJ2-5; D possibly corresponds to TRBD1 (6 bases). CDR1 and CDR2 (germline): SGHRS, YFSETQ. Deletions cut 4 bases from V and 2 bases from J, with 15 bases between. This CDR3 region has 15 residues. The CDR3 DNA follows: TGCGCCAGCAGCGGCCAGGGGTCGGGACAAGAGACCCAGTACTTC. Its translation: CASSGQGSGQETQYF.

Worth noting for this clone: In the same sample, other DNA sequences code for this CDR3. The chain carries TRBV12-3 or TRBV12-4 and TRBJ1-5; no definite D call. The CDR3 covers 13 residues. Deletions cut 1 base from V and 5 bases from J, with 6 bases between. The CDR3 loop is CASSLGGDQPQHF. The CDR3 DNA is TGTGCCAGCAGTTTAGGGGGAGATCAGCCCCAGCATTTT.

This rearrangement joins TRBV12-3 or TRBV12-4 to TRBJ1-6; D gene unclear. Trimming pared 5 bases from V and 8 bases from J, leaving 10 bases between. The CDR3 is 13 amino acids. The CDR3 DNA is TGTGCCAGCAGTCTCGACTTGTATTCACCCCTCCACTTT. This sequence encodes CASSLDLYSPLHF.